The subject of this entry is one T cell receptor beta chain. The antigen remains undetermined. The sample originates from a study of cytomegalovirus exposure and HLA in healthy donors. Findings and caveats of the study: A later look showed TCR association rates differing by HLA locus, highest for DRB1 and lowest for HLA-C.

The PCR ran on 60 Vbeta and 13 Jbeta primers. Method: immunoSEQ multiplex PCR; TCRdb's copy keeps in-frame clones and lacks some. This sample has roughly 120,000 clones, with about 76% found just once. The CDR3 is 16 residues long. Germline CDR1 MNHEY, CDR2 SMNVEV (reference sequence). Trimming took 6 bases from V and 0 from J; bases not matched to a gene: 10. This chain links TRBV27 with TRBJ1-2, with 7 bases identical to TRBD1. Sequences were obtained from PBMCs. The source of this sequence is a middle-aged woman in good health and CMV-seronegative. CDR3 residues: CASRGIGTATNYGYTF. CDR3 sequence (DNA): TGTGCCAGCAGGGGAATCGGGACAGCCACTAACTATGGCTACACCTTC.